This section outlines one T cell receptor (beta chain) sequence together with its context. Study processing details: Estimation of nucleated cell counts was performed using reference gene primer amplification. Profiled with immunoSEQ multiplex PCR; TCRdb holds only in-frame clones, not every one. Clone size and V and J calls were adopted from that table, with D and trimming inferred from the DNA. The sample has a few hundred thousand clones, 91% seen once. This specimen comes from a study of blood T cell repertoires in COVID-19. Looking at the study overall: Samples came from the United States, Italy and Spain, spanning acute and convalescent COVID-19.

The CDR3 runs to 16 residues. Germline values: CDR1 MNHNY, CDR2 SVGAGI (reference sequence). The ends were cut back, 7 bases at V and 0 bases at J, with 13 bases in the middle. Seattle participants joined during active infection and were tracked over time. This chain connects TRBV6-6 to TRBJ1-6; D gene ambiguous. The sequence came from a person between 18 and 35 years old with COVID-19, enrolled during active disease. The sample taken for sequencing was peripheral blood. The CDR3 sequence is CASTWALSSYNSPLHF. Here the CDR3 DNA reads TGTGCCAGCACTTGGGCGTTAAGCTCCTATAATTCACCCCTCCACTTT.